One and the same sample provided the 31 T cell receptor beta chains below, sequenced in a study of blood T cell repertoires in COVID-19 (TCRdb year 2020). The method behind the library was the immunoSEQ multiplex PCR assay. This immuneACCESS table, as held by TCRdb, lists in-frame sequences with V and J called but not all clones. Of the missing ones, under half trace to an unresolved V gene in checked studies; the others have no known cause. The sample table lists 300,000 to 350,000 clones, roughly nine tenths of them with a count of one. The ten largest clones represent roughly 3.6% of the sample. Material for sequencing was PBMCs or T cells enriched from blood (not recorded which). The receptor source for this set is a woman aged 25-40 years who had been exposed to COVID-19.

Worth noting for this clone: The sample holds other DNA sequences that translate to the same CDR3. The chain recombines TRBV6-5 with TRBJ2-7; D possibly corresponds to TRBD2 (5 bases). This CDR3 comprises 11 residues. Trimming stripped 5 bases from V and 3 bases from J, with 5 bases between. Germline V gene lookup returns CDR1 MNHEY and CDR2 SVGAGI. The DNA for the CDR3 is TGTGCCAGCAGTCGGGGCTACGAGCAGTACTTC. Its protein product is CASSRGYEQYF.

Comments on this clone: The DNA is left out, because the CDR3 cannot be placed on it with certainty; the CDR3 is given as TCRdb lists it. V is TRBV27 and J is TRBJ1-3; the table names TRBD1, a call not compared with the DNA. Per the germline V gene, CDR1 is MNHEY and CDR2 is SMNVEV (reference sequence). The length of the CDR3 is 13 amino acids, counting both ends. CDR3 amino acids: CASSSSTGNTIYF.

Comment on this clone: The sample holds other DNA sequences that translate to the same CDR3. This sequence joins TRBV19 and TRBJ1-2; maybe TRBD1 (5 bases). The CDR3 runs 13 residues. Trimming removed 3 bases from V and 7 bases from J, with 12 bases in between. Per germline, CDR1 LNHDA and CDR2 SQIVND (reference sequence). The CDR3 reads CASSIQGAGGYTF. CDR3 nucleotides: TGTGCCAGTAGTATTCAAGGGGCCGGTGGCTACACCTTC.

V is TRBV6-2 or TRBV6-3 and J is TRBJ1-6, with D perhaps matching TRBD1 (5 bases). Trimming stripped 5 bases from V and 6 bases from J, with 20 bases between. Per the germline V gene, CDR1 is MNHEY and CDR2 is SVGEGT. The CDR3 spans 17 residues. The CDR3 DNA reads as TGTGCCAGCAGTCTATTCCGCCGGGGGAACGGTAATTCACCCCTCCACTTT. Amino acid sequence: CASSLFRRGNGNSPLHF.

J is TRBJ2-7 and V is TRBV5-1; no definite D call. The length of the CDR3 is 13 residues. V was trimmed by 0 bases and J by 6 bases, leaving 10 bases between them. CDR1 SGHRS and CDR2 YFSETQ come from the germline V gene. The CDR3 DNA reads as TGCGCCAGCAGCTTGGCATTAAGGAGCGAGCAGTACTTC. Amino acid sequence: CASSLALRSEQYF.

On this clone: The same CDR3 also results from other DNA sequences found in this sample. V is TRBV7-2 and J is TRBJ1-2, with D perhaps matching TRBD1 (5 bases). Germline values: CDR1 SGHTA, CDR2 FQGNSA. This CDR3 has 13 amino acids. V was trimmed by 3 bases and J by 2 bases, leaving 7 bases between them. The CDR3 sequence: CASSFDRNYGYTF. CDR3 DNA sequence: TGTGCCAGCAGCTTTGACAGAAACTATGGCTACACCTTC.

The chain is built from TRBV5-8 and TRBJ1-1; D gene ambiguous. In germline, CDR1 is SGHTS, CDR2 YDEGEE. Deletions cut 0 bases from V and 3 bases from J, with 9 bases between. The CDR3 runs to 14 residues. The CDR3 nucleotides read TGTGCCAGCAGCTTGGGTGGACTGGACACTGAAGCTTTCTTT. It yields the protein CASSLGGLDTEAFF.

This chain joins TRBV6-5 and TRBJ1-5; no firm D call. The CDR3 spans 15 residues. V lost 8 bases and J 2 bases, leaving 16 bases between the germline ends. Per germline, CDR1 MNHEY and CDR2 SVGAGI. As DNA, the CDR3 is TGTGCCAGCCACCCCGGCGGGCGAGGCAATCAGCCCCAGCATTTT. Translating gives CASHPGGRGNQPQHF.

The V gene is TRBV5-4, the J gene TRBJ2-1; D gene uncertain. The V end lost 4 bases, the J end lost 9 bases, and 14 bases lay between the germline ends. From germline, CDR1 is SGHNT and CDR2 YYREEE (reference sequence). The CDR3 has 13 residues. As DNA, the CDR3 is TGTGCCAGCAGCCCAAACCCGCGTGGTGAGCAGTTCTTC. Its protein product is CASSPNPRGEQFF.

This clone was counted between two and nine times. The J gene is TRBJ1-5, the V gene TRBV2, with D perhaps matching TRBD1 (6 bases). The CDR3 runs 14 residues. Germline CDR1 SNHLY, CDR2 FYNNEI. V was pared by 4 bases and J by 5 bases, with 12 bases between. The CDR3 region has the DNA TGTGCCAGCAGTGGGGGGACACGGGATCAGCCCCAGCATTTT. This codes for CASSGGTRDQPQHF.

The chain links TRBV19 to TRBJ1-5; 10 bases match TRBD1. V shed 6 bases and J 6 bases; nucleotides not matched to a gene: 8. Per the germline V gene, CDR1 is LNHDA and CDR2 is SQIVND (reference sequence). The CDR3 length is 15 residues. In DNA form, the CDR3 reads TGTGCCAGTAGCATAACGACAGGGGGCACTCAGCCCCAGCATTTT. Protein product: CASSITTGGTQPQHF.

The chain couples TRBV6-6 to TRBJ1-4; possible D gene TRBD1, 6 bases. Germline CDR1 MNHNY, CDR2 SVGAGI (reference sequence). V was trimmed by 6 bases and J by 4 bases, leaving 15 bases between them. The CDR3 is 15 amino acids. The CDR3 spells CASRRGGKDNEKLFF. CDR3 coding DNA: TGTGCCAGCAGGAGGGGGGGCAAGGATAATGAAAAACTGTTTTTT.

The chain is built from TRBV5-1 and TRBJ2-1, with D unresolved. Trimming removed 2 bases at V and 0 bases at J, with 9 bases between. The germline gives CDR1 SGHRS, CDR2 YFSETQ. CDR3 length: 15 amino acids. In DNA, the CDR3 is TGCGCCAGCAGCTTCCGCGGAGACTCCTACAATGAGCAGTTCTTC. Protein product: CASSFRGDSYNEQFF.

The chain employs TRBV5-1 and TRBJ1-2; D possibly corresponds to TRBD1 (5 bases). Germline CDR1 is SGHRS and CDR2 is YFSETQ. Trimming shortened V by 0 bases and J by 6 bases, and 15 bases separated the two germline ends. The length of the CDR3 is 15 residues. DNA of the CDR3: TGCGCCAGCAGCTTGGTTTCGGGGGTCCTAGATGGCTACACCTTC. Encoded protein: CASSLVSGVLDGYTF.

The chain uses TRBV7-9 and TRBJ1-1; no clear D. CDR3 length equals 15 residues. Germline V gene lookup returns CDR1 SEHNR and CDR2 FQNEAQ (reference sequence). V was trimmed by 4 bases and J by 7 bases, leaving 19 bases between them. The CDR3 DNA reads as TGTGCCAGCAGCTCCAAGGAGGCAGGTTTTTTTGAAGCTTTCTTT. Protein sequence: CASSSKEAGFFEAFF.

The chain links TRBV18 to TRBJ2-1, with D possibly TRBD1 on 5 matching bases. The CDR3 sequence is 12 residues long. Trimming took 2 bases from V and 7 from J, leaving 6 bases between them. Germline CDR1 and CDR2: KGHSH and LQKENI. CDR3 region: CASSPGANEQFF. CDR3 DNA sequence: TGTGCCAGCTCACCAGGGGCGAATGAGCAGTTCTTC.

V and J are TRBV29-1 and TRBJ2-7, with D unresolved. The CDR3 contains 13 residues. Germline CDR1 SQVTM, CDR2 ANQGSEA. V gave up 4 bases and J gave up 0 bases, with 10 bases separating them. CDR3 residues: CSVGPPGSYEQYF. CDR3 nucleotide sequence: TGCAGCGTTGGCCCTCCGGGCTCCTACGAGCAGTACTTC.

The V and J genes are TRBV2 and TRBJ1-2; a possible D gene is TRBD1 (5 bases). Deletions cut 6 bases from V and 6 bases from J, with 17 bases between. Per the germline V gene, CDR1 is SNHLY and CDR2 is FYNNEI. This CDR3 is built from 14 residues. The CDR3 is CASSLSRDLNGYTF. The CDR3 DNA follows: TGTGCCAGCAGCCTATCCCGGGACTTAAATGGCTACACCTTC.

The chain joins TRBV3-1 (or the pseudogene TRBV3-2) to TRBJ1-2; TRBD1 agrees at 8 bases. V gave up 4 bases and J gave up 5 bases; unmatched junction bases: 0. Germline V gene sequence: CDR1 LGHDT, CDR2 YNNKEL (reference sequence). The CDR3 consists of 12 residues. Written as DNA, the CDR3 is TGTGCCAGCAGCCGACAGGGGTATGGCTACACCTTC. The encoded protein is CASSRQGYGYTF.

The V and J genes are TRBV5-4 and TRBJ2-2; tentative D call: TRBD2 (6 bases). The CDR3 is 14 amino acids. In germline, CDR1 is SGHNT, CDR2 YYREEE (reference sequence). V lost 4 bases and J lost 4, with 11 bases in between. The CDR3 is CASSGGDFTGELFF. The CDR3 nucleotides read TGTGCCAGCAGCGGTGGGGACTTCACCGGGGAGCTGTTTTTT. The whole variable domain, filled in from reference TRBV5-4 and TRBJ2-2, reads ETGVTQSPTHLIKTRGQQVTLRCSSQSGHNTVSWYQQALGQGPQFIFQYYREEENGRGNFPPRFSGLQFPNYSSELNVNALELDDSALYLCASSGGDFTGELFFGEGSRLTVL.

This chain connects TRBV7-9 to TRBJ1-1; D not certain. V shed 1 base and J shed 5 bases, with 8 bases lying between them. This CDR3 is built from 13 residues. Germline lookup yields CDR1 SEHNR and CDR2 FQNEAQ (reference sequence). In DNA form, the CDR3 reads TGTGCCAGCAGCTTAGACCGAGGAACTGAAGCTTTCTTT. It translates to CASSLDRGTEAFF.

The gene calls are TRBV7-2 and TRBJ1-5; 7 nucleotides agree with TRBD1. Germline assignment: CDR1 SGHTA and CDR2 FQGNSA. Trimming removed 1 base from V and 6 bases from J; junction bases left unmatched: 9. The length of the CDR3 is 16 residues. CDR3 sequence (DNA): TGTGCCAGCAGCTTAGTTCATCGACAGGGTGGTCAGCCCCAGCATTTT. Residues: CASSLVHRQGGQPQHF. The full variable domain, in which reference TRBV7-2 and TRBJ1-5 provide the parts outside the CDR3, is GAGVSQSPSNKVTEKGKDVELRCDPISGHTALYWYRQSLGQGLEFLIYFQGNSAPDKSGLPSDRFSAERTGGSVSTLTIQRTQQEDSAVYLCASSLVHRQGGQPQHFGDGTRLSIL.

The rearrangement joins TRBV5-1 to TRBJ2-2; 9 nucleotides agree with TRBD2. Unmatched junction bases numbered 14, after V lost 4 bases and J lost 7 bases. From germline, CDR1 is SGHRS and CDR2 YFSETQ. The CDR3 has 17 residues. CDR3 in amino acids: CASSLPPSGGSGGELFF. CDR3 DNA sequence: TGCGCCAGCAGCCTCCCCCCAAGCGGGGGGTCGGGCGGGGAGCTGTTTTTT.

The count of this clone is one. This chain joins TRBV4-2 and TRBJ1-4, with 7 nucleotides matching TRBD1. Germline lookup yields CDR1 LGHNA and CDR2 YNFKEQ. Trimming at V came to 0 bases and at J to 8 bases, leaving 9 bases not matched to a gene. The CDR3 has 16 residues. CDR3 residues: CASSQDPKGAGEKLFF. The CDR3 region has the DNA TGTGCCAGCAGCCAAGATCCTAAGGGGGCGGGGGAAAAACTGTTTTTT.

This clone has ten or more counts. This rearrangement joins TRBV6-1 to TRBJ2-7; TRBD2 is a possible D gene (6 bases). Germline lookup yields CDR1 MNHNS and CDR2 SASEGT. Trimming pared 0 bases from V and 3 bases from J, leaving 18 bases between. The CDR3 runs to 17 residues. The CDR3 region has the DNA TGTGCCAGCAGTGAAGCGCGCCGACTAGTCTCAAACTACGAGCAGTACTTC. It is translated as CASSEARRLVSNYEQYF.

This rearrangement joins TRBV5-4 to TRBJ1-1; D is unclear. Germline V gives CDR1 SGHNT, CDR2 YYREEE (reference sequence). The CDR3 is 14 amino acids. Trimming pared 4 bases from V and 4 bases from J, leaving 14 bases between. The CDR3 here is CASSPPGSGTEAFF. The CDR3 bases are TGTGCCAGCAGCCCCCCGGGGAGCGGCACTGAAGCTTTCTTT.

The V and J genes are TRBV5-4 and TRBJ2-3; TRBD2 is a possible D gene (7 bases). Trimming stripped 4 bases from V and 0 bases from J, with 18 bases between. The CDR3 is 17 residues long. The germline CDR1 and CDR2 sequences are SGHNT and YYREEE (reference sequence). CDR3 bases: TGTGCCAGCAGCGAGGGGAGTCGGGGGGCTAGCACAGATACGCAGTATTTT. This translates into CASSEGSRGASTDTQYF.

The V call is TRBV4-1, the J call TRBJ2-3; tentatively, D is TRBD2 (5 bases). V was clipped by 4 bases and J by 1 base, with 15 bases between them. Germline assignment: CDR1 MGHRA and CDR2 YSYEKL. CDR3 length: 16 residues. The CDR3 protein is CASSPLLQRGTDTQYF. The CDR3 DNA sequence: TGCGCCAGCAGCCCCTTACTACAGAGGGGCACAGATACGCAGTATTTT.

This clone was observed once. The CDR3 DNA is TGTGCCAGCAGCTTCGGGACAGGGGGCCGGGATCAGCCCCAGCATTTT. Translating it yields CASSFGTGGRDQPQHF. The chain joins TRBV7-8 to TRBJ1-5, with 12 bases identical to TRBD1. This CDR3 comprises 16 residues. The germline V gene has CDR1 SGHVS and CDR2 FQNEAQ. J was trimmed by 5 bases and V by 3 bases; bases with no gene match: 5. The complete variable domain, with remaining parts taken from reference TRBV7-8 and TRBJ1-5, reads GAGVSQSPRYKVAKRGQDVALRCDPISGHVSLFWYQQALGQGPEFLTYFQNEAQLDKSGLPSDRFFAERPEGSVSTLKIQRTQQEDSAVYLCASSFGTGGRDQPQHFGDGTRLSIL.

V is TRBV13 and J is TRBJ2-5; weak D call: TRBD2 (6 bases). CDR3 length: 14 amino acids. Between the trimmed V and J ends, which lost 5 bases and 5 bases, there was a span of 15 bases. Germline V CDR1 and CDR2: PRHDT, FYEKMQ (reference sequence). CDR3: CASSTRRGGETQYF. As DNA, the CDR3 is TGTGCCAGCAGCACCCGGCGGGGCGGGGAGACCCAGTACTTC. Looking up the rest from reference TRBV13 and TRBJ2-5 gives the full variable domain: AAGVIQSPRHLIKEKRETATLKCYPIPRHDTVYWYQQGPGQDPQFLISFYEKMQSDKGSIPDRFSAQQFSDYHSELNMSSLELGDSALYFCASSTRRGGETQYFGPGTRLLVL.

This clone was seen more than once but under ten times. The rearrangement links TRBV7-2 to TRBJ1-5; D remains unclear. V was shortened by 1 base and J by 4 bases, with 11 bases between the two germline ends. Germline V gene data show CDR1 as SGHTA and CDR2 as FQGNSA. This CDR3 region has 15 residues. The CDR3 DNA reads TGTGCCAGCAGCTTAGGAATACGGGGTAATCAGCCCCAGCATTTT. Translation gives CASSLGIRGNQPQHF.